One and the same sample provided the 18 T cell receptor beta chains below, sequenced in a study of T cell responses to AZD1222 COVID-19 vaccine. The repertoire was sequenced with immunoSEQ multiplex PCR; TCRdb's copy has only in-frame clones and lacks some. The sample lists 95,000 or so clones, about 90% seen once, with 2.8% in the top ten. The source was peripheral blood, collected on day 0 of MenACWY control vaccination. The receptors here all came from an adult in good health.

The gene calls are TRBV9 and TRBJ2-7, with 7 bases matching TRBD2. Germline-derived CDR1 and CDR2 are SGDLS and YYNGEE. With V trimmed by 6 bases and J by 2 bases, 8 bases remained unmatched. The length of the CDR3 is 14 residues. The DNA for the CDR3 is TGTGCCAGCAACCCGGGAGGCAGGGCCTACGAGCAGTACTTC. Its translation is CASNPGGRAYEQYF.

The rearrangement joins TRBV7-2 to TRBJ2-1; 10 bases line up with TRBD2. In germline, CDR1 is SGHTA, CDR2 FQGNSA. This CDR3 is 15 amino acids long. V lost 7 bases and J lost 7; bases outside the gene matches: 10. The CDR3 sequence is CASTPSGGGRNEQFF. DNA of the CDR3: TGTGCCAGCACTCCTAGCGGGGGCGGTAGAAATGAGCAGTTCTTC. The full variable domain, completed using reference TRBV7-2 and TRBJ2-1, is GAGVSQSPSNKVTEKGKDVELRCDPISGHTALYWYRQSLGQGLEFLIYFQGNSAPDKSGLPSDRFSAERTGGSVSTLTIQRTQQEDSAVYLCASTPSGGGRNEQFFGPGTRLTVL.

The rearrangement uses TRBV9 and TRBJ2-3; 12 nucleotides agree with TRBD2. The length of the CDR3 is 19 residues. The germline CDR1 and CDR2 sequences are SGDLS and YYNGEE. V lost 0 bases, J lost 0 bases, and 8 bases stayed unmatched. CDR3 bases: TGTGCCAGCAGCGTAGGGGGTGGACTAGCGGGGACCAGCACAGATACGCAGTATTTT. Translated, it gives CASSVGGGLAGTSTDTQYF.

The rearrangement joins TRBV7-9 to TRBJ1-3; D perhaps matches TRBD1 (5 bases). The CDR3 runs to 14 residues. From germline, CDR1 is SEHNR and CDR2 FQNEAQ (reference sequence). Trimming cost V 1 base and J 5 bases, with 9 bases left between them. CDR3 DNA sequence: TGTGCCAGCAGCTTAGGGGGGGACCGAAACACCATATATTTT. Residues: CASSLGGDRNTIYF.

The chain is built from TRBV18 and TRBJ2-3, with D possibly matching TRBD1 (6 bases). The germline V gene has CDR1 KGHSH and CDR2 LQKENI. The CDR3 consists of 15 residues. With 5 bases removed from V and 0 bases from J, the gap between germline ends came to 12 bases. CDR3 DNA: TGTGCCAGCTCATTCAGGGGTGATAGCACAGATACGCAGTATTTT. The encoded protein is CASSFRGDSTDTQYF.

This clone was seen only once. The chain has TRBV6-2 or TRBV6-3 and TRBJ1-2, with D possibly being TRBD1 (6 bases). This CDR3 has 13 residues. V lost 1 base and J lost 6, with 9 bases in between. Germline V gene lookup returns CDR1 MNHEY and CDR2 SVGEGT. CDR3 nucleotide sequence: TGTGCCAGCAGTTACTGGGCAGGGGATGGCTACACCTTC. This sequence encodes CASSYWAGDGYTF.

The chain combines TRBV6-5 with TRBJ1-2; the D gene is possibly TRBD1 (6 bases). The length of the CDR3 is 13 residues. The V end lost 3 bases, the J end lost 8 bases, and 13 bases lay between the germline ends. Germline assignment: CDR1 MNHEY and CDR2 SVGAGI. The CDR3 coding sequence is TGTGCCAGCAGTTATAGGGGGGCGGAAGGCTACACCTTC. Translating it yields CASSYRGAEGYTF.

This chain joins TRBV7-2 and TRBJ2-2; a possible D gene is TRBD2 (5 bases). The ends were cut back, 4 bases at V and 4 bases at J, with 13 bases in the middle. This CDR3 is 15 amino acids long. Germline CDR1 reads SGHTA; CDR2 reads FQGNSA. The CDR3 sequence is CASSSGLPSTGELFF. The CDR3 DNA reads TGTGCCAGCAGCTCGGGATTACCTTCCACCGGGGAGCTGTTTTTT.

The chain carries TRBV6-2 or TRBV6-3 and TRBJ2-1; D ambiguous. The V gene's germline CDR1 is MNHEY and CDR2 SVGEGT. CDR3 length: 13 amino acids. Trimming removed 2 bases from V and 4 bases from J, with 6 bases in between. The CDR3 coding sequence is TGTGCCAGCAGTTACGACGGGTACAATGAGCAGTTCTTC. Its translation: CASSYDGYNEQFF.

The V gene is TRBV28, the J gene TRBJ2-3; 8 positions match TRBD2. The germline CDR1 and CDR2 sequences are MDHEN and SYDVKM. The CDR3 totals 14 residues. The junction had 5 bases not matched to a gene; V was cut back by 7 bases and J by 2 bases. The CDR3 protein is CASTGLADTDTQYF. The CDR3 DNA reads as TGTGCCAGCACAGGACTAGCCGACACAGATACGCAGTATTTT.

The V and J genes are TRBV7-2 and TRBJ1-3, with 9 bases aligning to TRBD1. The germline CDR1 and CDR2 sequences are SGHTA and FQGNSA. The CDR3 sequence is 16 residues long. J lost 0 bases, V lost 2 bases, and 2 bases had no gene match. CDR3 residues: CASSLLTGGSGNTIYF. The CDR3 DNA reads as TGTGCCAGCAGCTTATTGACAGGGGGCTCTGGAAACACCATATATTTT.

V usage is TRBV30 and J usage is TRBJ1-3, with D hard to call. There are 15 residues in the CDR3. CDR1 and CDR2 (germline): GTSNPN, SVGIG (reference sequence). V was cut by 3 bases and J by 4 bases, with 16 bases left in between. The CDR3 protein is CAWSAGPQRGNTIYF. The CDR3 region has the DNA TGTGCCTGGAGCGCCGGGCCTCAACGCGGAAACACCATATATTTT.

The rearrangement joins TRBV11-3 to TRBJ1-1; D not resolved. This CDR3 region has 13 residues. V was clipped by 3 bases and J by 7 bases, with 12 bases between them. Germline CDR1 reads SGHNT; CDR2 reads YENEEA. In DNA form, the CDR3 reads TGTGCCAGCAGCTTTTTCAAGGCGGGTGAAGCTTTCTTT. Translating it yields CASSFFKAGEAFF.

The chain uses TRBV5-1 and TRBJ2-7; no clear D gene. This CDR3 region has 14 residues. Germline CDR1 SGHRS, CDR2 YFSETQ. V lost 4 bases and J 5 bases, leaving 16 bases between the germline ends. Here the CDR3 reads CASSLGSRADEQYF. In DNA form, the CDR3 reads TGCGCCAGCAGCCTCGGCAGTCGGGCTGACGAGCAGTACTTC.

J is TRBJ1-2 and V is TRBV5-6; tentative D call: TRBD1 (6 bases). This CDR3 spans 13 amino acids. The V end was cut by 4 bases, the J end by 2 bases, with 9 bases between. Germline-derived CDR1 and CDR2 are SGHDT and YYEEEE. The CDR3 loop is CASSEGGNYGYTF. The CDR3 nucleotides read TGTGCCAGCAGCGAGGGGGGGAACTATGGCTACACCTTC.

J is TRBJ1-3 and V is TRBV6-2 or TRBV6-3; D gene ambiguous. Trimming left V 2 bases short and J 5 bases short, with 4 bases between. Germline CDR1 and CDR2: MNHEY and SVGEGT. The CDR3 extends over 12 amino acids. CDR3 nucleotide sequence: TGTGCCAGCAGTTACGAGAGAAACACCATATATTTT. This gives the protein CASSYERNTIYF.

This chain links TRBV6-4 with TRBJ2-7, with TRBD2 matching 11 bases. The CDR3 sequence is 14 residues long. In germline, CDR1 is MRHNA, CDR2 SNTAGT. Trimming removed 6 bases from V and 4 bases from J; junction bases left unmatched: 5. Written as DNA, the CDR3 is TGTGCCAGCAGCCCTAGCGGGGGGCCATACGAGCAGTACTTC. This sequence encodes CASSPSGGPYEQYF.

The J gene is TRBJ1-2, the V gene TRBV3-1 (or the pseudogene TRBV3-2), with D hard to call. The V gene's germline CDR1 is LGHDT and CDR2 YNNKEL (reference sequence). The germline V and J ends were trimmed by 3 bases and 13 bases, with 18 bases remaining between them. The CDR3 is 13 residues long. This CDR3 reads CASSHAKRSRITF. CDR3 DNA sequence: TGTGCCAGCAGCCACGCAAAAAGGAGCAGAATCACCTTC.